This T cell receptor (beta chain) originates from a study of blood T cell repertoires in COVID-19. Study summary: Acute and convalescent COVID-19 samples came from the United States, Italy and Spain. T cells, B-cell-depleted T cells, or PBMCs supplied cDNA or gDNA.

Source study methods: From reference gene primer amplification, estimates of nucleated cell counts were derived. Profiling relied on immunoSEQ multiplex PCR, and the TCRdb table lists in-frame clones only, not all of them. D and trimming were read from the DNA, whereas the V and J calls and clone size are those reported in that table. This sample yields 34,000 or so clones, of which 87% are seen a single time; 1.5% to 2% belongs to the top ten. This CDR3 is built from 14 residues. Germline V gives CDR1 MNHEY, CDR2 SVGAGI. The V and J ends lost 2 bases and 2 bases, in that order; junction bases with no gene match: 2. This clone was counted once.

The chain carries TRBV6-5 and TRBJ2-5; 7 bases fit TRBD2. Sequenced material: peripheral blood. This clonotype was sampled from a man aged 45-65 years with active or convalescent COVID-19. The CDR3 reads CASSYPGLQETQYF. CDR3 sequence (DNA): TGTGCCAGCAGTTACCCGGGACTACAAGAGACCCAGTACTTC.